This TCR beta chain comes out of a study of identical twins. Study-wide results and caveats: For out-of-frame alpha sequences shared by twins, low generation probability was in excess. Excess sharing by twins proved weaker in beta out-of-frame sequences.

Template switching added a universal primer site, and cDNA bore unique molecular identifiers. TCRdb used MiXCR to reprocess the 5' RACE reads, holding one entry per CDR3 protein. The table includes under 900,000 distinct CDR3 sequences, 9% to 15% detected once. Only a few counts were recorded for this clonotype. The antigen is not known. A further study also used this sample, focusing on yellow fever vaccine responses in identical twins. As that report states: Vaccine-induced T cell responses in twins were reportedly observed to appear partly convergent, partly personalized.

Sequenced: PBMCs. The receptor comes from a woman younger than 30 in good health.

In nucleotides, the CDR3 is TGCGCCAGCAGCTTGCTTCAGGGGGCTGGTAATTCACCCCTCCACTTT. Its translation: CASSLLQGAGNSPLHF. The chain recombines TRBV5-1 with TRBJ1-6; TRBD1 matches at 8 bases. The CDR3 is 16 residues long. Germline trimming cut 1 base from V and 6 bases from J; bases unmatched to any gene: 6. CDR1 and CDR2 (germline): SGHRS, YFSETQ.